The 20 T cell receptor beta chains in this list originate from one sample, sequenced in a study of blood T cell repertoires in COVID-19. TCRdb's copy holds only in-frame clones and misses some; the assay was immunoSEQ multiplex PCR. Of roughly 59,000 clones listed, 70% to 80% were seen once; the top ten hold about 10%. The source material was peripheral blood. These receptors were taken from a human donor in a cohort sampled during active COVID-19.

CDR3 loop: CASSRSGSDGVNIQYF. The CDR3 region has the DNA TGCGCCAGCAGCCGTAGCGGGAGTGACGGTGTAAACATTCAGTACTTC. The chain recombines TRBV23-1 with TRBJ2-4; 9 bases match TRBD2. TRBV23-1 is known as an ORF, though its function is uncertain. Trimming removed 6 bases from V and 6 bases from J; junction bases left unmatched: 12. This CDR3 region has 16 residues.

This clone qualifies as large. V is TRBV4-3 and J is TRBJ1-4, with 9 bases that match TRBD1. J gave up 0 bases and V 2 bases, and 10 bases lay outside the gene matches. This CDR3 spans 19 amino acids. The V gene's germline CDR1 is LGHNA and CDR2 YSLEER. The CDR3 region has the DNA TGCGCCAGCAGCCAATCTGGACAGGGGCACTTTGCAACTAATGAAAAACTGTTTTTT. Its translation is CASSQSGQGHFATNEKLFF.

The J gene is TRBJ1-6, the V gene TRBV28; D call uncertain. Germline-derived CDR1 and CDR2 are MDHEN and SYDVKM. Trimming took 2 bases from V and 7 from J, leaving 18 bases between them. The CDR3 length is 17 residues. The CDR3 here is CASSLSPPPGYNSPLHF. In nucleotides, the CDR3 is TGTGCCAGCAGTTTAAGCCCCCCCCCGGGGTACAATTCACCCCTCCACTTT.

This chain uses TRBV19 with TRBJ1-2; no clear D gene. This CDR3 has 12 amino acids. Trimming left V 7 bases short and J 8 bases short, with 14 bases between. The germline V gene encodes CDR1 LNHDA and CDR2 SQIVND (reference sequence). CDR3 sequence (DNA): TGTGCCAGTAAATCCCTGAACTGGGGCTACACCTTC. This codes for CASKSLNWGYTF. Full variable domain (missing parts from reference TRBV19 and TRBJ1-2): DGGITQSPKYLFRKEGQNVTLSCEQNLNHDAMYWYRQDPGQGLRLIYYSQIVNDFQKGDIAEGYSVSREKKESFPLTVTSAQKNPTAFYLCASKSLNWGYTFGSGTRLTVV.

Note on this clone: One end of the junction fails to match germline, which may point to a read error. This chain joins TRBV18 and TRBJ2-7, with D possibly matching TRBD1 (5 bases). This CDR3 contains 15 residues. Germline V gene sequence: CDR1 KGHSH, CDR2 LQKENI. The CDR3 DNA reads as TGTGCCAGCTCACCAGACGCCCAACGTGGACAAGAGCCGTACTTC. Amino acids: CASSPDAQRGQEPYF.

The genes are TRBV6-1 and TRBJ2-5, with 9 bases matching TRBD2. With V trimmed by 2 bases and J by 1 base, 11 bases remained unmatched. This CDR3 has 18 amino acids. CDR1 is MNHNS, CDR2 SASEGT, per germline. Here the CDR3 DNA reads TGTGCCAGCAGTGAATTAGGAGGGGCGGGAGGGTTCCAAGAGACCCAGTACTTC. Protein product: CASSELGGAGGFQETQYF.

The DNA of the CDR3 is TGTGCCAGTAGTCTCCTCTCGAGGGCCGGGCTAAGGAACGAGCAGTACTTC. Its translation is CASSLLSRAGLRNEQYF. V usage is TRBV19 and J usage is TRBJ2-7; a weak D match, TRBD2 (5 bases). V lost 5 bases and J 5 bases, leaving 25 bases between the germline ends. CDR3 size: 17 residues. Germline V gene sequence: CDR1 LNHDA, CDR2 SQIVND (reference sequence).

The chain combines TRBV10-2 with TRBJ2-7; 11 nucleotides line up with TRBD2. Germline-derived CDR1 and CDR2 are WSHSY and SAAADI. V shed 4 bases, J shed 6 bases, and the junction held 5 bases outside the gene matches. CDR3 length: 14 amino acids. The CDR3 region has the DNA TGCGCCAGCAGTGCTAGCGGGAGGTCCGGCGAGCAGTACTTC. It translates to CASSASGRSGEQYF.

This clone has just a few counts. CDR3 sequence (DNA): TGTGCCAGCAGCTTAGATATCGGCCTTACGAGGGAACTGTTTTTT. Its protein is CASSLDIGLTRELFF. J is TRBJ1-4 and V is TRBV7-6; no clear D. The CDR3 runs to 15 residues. Germline V gene sequence: CDR1 SGHVS, CDR2 FNYEAQ. V shed 1 base and J shed 12 bases, with 18 bases lying between them.

J is TRBJ1-2 and V is TRBV7-2; TRBD1 matches 8 bases. V lost 1 base to trimming and J lost 8 bases; unmatched junction nucleotides: 0. This CDR3 is built from 12 residues. Germline assignment: CDR1 SGHTA and CDR2 FQGNSA. In DNA, the CDR3 is TGTGCCAGCAGCTTAGGGGACAGGGGCTACACCTTC. Protein product: CASSLGDRGYTF.

This chain uses TRBV28 with TRBJ2-7; 12 bases are shared with TRBD2. V shed 3 bases and J 7 bases; nucleotides not matched to a gene: 4. Germline CDR1 reads MDHEN; CDR2 reads SYDVKM. CDR3 length equals 14 residues. The CDR3 protein is CASSFLAGGSEQYF. Written as DNA, the CDR3 is TGTGCCAGCAGTTTCCTAGCGGGAGGGAGTGAGCAGTACTTC.

The V gene is TRBV28, the J gene TRBJ1-1; D is unresolved. Trimming removed 5 bases from V and 4 bases from J, with 17 bases in between. Germline assignment: CDR1 MDHEN and CDR2 SYDVKM. This CDR3 spans 15 amino acids. The CDR3 sequence: CASSVSEGGGTEAFF. The CDR3 region has the DNA TGTGCCAGCAGTGTTTCTGAGGGCGGAGGCACTGAAGCTTTCTTT. Full variable domain (outside the CDR3, taken from reference TRBV28 and TRBJ1-1): DVKVTQSSRYLVKRTGEKVFLECVQDMDHENMFWYRQDPGLGLRLIYFSYDVKMKEKGDIPEGYSVSREKKERFSLILESASTNQTSMYLCASSVSEGGGTEAFFGQGTRLTVV.

The genes are TRBV5-1 and TRBJ1-2; perhaps TRBD1 as D (6 bases). V was cut by 5 bases and J by 5 bases, with 16 bases left in between. CDR3 length equals 14 residues. CDR1 is SGHRS, CDR2 YFSETQ, per germline. The CDR3 DNA is TGCGCCAGCAGGCGACAGGAGAACCTTTATGGCTACACCTTC. Translating it yields CASRRQENLYGYTF.

This clone was observed a single time. This chain joins TRBV30 and TRBJ2-7; a weak D match, TRBD1 (5 bases). V lost 0 bases to trimming and J lost 1 base, with 10 bases between them. The CDR3 has 14 residues. Germline CDR1 and CDR2: GTSNPN and SVGIG (reference sequence). CDR3 DNA sequence: TGTGCCTGGAGTGTCTGGACACTATCCTACGAGCAGTACTTC. Translation: CAWSVWTLSYEQYF.

The chain joins TRBV5-6 to TRBJ2-3, with 7 bases lining up with TRBD1. CDR1 and CDR2 (germline): SGHDT, YYEEEE. V was pared by 0 bases and J by 6 bases, with 7 bases of the junction left unmatched. CDR3 length: 15 residues. The CDR3 spells CASSLGQGYSDTQYF. The CDR3 DNA follows: TGTGCCAGCAGCTTGGGACAGGGCTATTCGGATACGCAGTATTTT.

The chain links TRBV27 to TRBJ2-7, with TRBD1 matching 7 bases. Per germline, CDR1 MNHEY and CDR2 SMNVEV (reference sequence). V lost 5 bases and J lost 1; bases outside the gene matches: 8. The CDR3 loop spans 15 amino acids. CDR3 DNA sequence: TGTGCCAGCAGTCTTACCCCGGGACAGTCCTACGAGCAGTACTTC. As protein: CASSLTPGQSYEQYF.

CDR3 sequence reads: CSAIGGGQLTNYGYTF. The CDR3 coding sequence is TGCAGCGCGATCGGTGGCGGGCAGCTTACTAACTATGGCTACACCTTC. This chain joins TRBV29-1 and TRBJ1-2; D is undetermined. This CDR3 spans 16 amino acids. Germline CDR1 reads SQVTM; CDR2 reads ANQGSEA. V was trimmed by 7 bases and J by 0 bases, leaving 21 bases between them.

The table lists this clone with a count of one. This chain links TRBV7-2 with TRBJ2-7; 9 bases match TRBD1. Trimming cost V 5 bases and J 2 bases; bases outside gene matches: 7. Germline CDR1 is SGHTA and CDR2 is FQGNSA. There are 15 residues in the CDR3. The CDR3 DNA follows: TGTGCCAGCAGCGATACCGGGACAGGGACCTACGAGCAGTACTTC. It yields the protein CASSDTGTGTYEQYF. Variable domain in full (rest from reference TRBV7-2 and TRBJ2-7): GAGVSQSPSNKVTEKGKDVELRCDPISGHTALYWYRQSLGQGLEFLIYFQGNSAPDKSGLPSDRFSAERTGGSVSTLTIQRTQQEDSAVYLCASSDTGTGTYEQYFGPGTRLTVT.

V is TRBV15 and J is TRBJ2-1, with TRBD2 matching 7 bases. Germline loops: CDR1 LNHNV, CDR2 YYDKDF (reference sequence). This CDR3 contains 14 residues. V shed 5 bases, J shed 7 bases, and the junction held 8 bases outside the gene matches. CDR3: CATSPRLAGNEQFF. The DNA for the CDR3 is TGTGCCACCAGCCCCCGACTAGCAGGGAATGAGCAGTTCTTC.

The chain joins TRBV18 to TRBJ2-7, with 7 nucleotides matching TRBD2. The length of the CDR3 is 15 residues. Germline V gene sequence: CDR1 KGHSH, CDR2 LQKENI. V lost 3 bases to trimming and J lost 2 bases; unmatched junction nucleotides: 7. CDR3 region: CASSPRGVGTYEQYF. The CDR3 DNA sequence: TGTGCCAGCTCACCCCGGGGGGTGGGGACCTACGAGCAGTACTTC.